Sequencing of this T cell receptor beta chain was carried out in a study of T cell changes during pregnancy in multiple sclerosis. Germline loops: CDR1 SGHNT, CDR2 YYREEE (reference sequence). Trimming took off 6 bases at V and 8 bases at J, with 12 bases between the two ends. The CDR3 contains 13 residues. The assay was immunoSEQ multiplex PCR, and TCRdb's table has in-frame clones only and misses some. The repertoire holds tens of thousands of clones, with over 70% as singletons. Here the sequenced sample was peripheral blood, taken in the first trimester of pregnancy. V is TRBV5-4 and J is TRBJ1-6; no clear D. This receptor was taken from a female donor in good health, enrolled as a control in a pregnancy study. The CDR3 spells CASTNQVDSPLHF. The CDR3 DNA is TGTGCCAGCACCAACCAAGTAGATTCACCCCTCCACTTT.